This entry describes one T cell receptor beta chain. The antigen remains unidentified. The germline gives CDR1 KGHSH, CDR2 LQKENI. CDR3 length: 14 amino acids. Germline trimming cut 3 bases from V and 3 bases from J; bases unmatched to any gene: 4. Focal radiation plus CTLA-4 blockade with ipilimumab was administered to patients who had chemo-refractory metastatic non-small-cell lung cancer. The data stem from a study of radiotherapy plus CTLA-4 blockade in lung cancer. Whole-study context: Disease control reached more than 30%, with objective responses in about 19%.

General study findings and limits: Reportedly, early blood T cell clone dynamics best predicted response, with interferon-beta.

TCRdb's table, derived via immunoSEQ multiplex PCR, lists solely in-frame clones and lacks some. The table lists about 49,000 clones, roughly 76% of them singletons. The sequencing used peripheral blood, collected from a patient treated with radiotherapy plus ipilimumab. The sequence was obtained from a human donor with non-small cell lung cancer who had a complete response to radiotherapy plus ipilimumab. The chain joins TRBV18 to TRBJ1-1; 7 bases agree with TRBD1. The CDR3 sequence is CASSPSQGDTEAFF. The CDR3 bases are TGTGCCAGCTCACCGTCGCAGGGGGACACTGAAGCTTTCTTT.